This T cell receptor beta chain was found in a study of T cells in Graves' hyperthyroidism and ophthalmopathy. The study's findings and limits: Model predictions of ophthalmopathy came a median roughly 6.7 months before onset.

Criteria for exclusion of patients were uncontrolled infection, other autoimmune disease, pregnancy or lactation. RNA transcripts gave rise to amplified TCR beta CDR3 regions. First-round RT-PCR of the TCR CDR3 relied on the HTBI primer set. TCRdb re-derived calls from the multiplex PCR reads in MiXCR, one entry per CDR3 protein. The sample yields approximately 600,000 distinct CDR3 sequences, less than 25% seen once. V was shortened by 5 bases and J by 0 bases, with 14 bases between the two germline ends. This CDR3 is built from 16 residues. Germline values: CDR1 SGHNT, CDR2 YENEEA. Comments on this clonotype: Antigen specificity is unknown.

The source material was blood. This chain joins TRBV11-3 and TRBJ2-1; D is possibly TRBD2 (5 bases). This clonotype was obtained from a man aged 25-45 years with Graves' ophthalmopathy. Written as DNA, the CDR3 is TGTGCCAGCAGCCCTAGCTCTCTCTCCTCCTACAATGAGCAGTTCTTC. Protein product: CASSPSSLSSYNEQFF.